This T cell receptor (beta chain) stems from a study of blood T cell repertoires in COVID-19. Recruitment covered 20 to 25 US areas and drew participants whose ages spanned about 18 to 95 years. Participant-reported clinical history was the basis for cohort assignment. All recovered Cohort 3 donors got two negative PCRs, got clearance, or saw symptom resolution. Measured with immunoSEQ multiplex PCR; TCRdb has only the in-frame clones, and not every one. The sample carries around 480,000 clones, around 90% recorded once. V dropped 5 bases and J dropped 8 bases, with 15 bases sitting between them. CDR1 and CDR2 from the germline V gene are DFQATT and SNEGSKA (reference sequence). This CDR3 spans 12 amino acids.

The sequencing input was PBMCs or T cells enriched from blood (not recorded which). This receptor was taken from a woman between 18 and 29 years old who had recovered from COVID-19. The chain employs TRBV20-1 and TRBJ1-2; D may be TRBD1 (6 bases). The CDR3 region is CSARVKTGGYTF. In DNA form, the CDR3 reads TGCAGTGCTCGTGTAAAGACAGGCGGCTACACCTTC.